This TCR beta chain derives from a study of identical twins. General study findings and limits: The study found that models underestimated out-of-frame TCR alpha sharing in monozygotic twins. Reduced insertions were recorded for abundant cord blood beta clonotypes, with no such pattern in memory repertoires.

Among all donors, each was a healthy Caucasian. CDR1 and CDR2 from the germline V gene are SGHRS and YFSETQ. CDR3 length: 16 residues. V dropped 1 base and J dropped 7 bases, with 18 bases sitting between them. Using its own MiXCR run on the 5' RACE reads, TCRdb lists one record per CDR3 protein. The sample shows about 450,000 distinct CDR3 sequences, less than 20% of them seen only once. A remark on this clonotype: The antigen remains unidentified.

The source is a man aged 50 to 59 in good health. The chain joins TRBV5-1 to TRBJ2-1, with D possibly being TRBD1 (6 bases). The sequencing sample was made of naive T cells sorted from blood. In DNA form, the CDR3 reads TGCGCCAGCAGCTTGTTTACAGGGAAGTTTAGTAATGAGCAGTTCTTC. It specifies CASSLFTGKFSNEQFF.